The clone carrying this T cell receptor (beta chain) was picked up a small number of times. The source of the sample is a study of control samples from healthy donors and cancer patients. Assay: immunoSEQ multiplex PCR; the TCRdb copy retains only in-frame clones and omits some. The table includes around 130,000 clones, about 93% detected once. J gave up 1 base and V 6 bases, and 2 bases lay outside the gene matches. Germline CDR1 SGHTA, CDR2 FQGNSA. CDR3 size: 14 residues. This sequence originates from a man aged 50 to 60 with head and neck cancer. The sequencing sample was made of PBMCs. This chain uses TRBV7-2 with TRBJ2-1; the match to TRBD2 covers 8 bases. For the CDR3, the DNA is TGTGCCAGCAGTAGCGGGGTTTCCTACAATGAGCAGTTCTTC. Translating it yields CASSSGVSYNEQFF.